The present T cell receptor (beta chain) was sequenced within a study of beta chain features in type 1 diabetes. A remark on this clone: Antigen unknown. The limits of the CDR3 on the DNA are not certain, so only TCRdb's listed CDR3 is given.

What was sequenced were expressed TCRB transcripts, since all of the isolated RNA had been reverse transcribed. Profiled with immunoSEQ multiplex PCR; TCRdb holds only in-frame clones, not every one. The sample has nearly 350,000 clones, around 9.3% seen once. Notes on the study in general: Type 1 diabetes patients had moderately but significantly shorter TCRB CDR3s in all four CD4+ subsets.

The CDR3 has 15 residues if both end residues are counted. Germline loops: CDR1 MDHEN, CDR2 SYDVKM. Sorting with CD45RO/CCR7/CD25/CD127/CD95/CD27 yielded naive, central memory, regulatory and stem-like memory CD4+ cells. In all sorted populations, purity surpassed 98%. This chain uses TRBV28 with TRBJ2-3; the table's D call of TRBD2 was not tested on the DNA. Input material: central memory CD4+ T cells from blood. The clonotype was recovered from a man younger than 40 with type 1 diabetes. CDR3 sequence reads: CASSSSGGRKDTQYF.